A single sample gave rise to the 17 T cell receptor beta chains below, sequenced in a study of blood T cell repertoires in COVID-19. Here immunoSEQ multiplex PCR was the method, and the copy in TCRdb shows in-frame clones only, minus some. The data show about 130,000 clones, with about 92% seen just once and 4% to 5% held by the top ten. Sequenced: peripheral blood. The receptors shown here come from a man between 60 and 75 years old with COVID-19, enrolled during active disease.

The rearrangement uses TRBV5-1 and TRBJ1-1; TRBD1 matches 11 bases. Germline values: CDR1 SGHRS, CDR2 YFSETQ. The junction had 5 bases not matched to a gene; V was cut back by 3 bases and J by 7 bases. The CDR3 contains 14 residues. The CDR3 sequence: CASSSGTGGVEAFF. The CDR3 DNA is TGCGCCAGCAGCTCCGGGACAGGGGGTGTTGAAGCTTTCTTT.

DNA of the CDR3: TGTGCCACCAGTGATGCCGGGACAGGGGGGAACGAGCAGTACTTC. Translating gives CATSDAGTGGNEQYF. The chain carries TRBV24-1 and TRBJ2-7, with 11 nucleotides matching TRBD1. This CDR3 comprises 15 residues. CDR1 is KGHDR, CDR2 SFDVKD, per germline. Trimming removed 3 bases from V and 5 bases from J; junction bases left unmatched: 5.

V gene TRBV24-1 combines with J gene TRBJ2-5; D is possibly TRBD2 (5 bases). The CDR3 sequence is 15 residues long. The V and J ends lost 0 bases and 5 bases respectively, with 12 bases between them. Germline-derived CDR1 and CDR2 are KGHDR and SFDVKD. The CDR3 DNA is TGTGCCACCAGTGATTTGCTTAGAGGCGGGGAGACCCAGTACTTC. It is translated as CATSDLLRGGETQYF.

This chain connects TRBV5-1 to TRBJ2-5; perhaps TRBD2 as D (5 bases). Germline CDR1 is SGHRS and CDR2 is YFSETQ. The CDR3 loop spans 16 amino acids. The germline V and J ends were trimmed by 4 bases and 3 bases, with 19 bases remaining between them. Written as DNA, the CDR3 is TGCGCCAGCAGCCCCTTTCTGGGAGTCGGAAAAGAGACCCAGTACTTC. Its protein is CASSPFLGVGKETQYF.

The rearrangement joins TRBV25-1 to TRBJ2-3, with D possibly matching TRBD2 (7 bases). The CDR3 loop spans 15 amino acids. The V gene lost 5 bases and the J gene lost 3 bases, with 15 bases spanning the gap. Germline-derived CDR1 and CDR2 are MGHDK and SYGVNS. In nucleotides, the CDR3 is TGTGCCAGCAGTAGGGGGGGCGCCCCGACAGATACGCAGTATTTT. It specifies CASSRGGAPTDTQYF. The whole variable domain, remainder taken from reference TRBV25-1 and TRBJ2-3, is EADIYQTPRYLVIGTGKKITLECSQTMGHDKMYWYQQDPGMELHLIHYSYGVNSTEKGDLSSESTVSRIRTEHFPLTLESARPSHTSQYLCASSRGGAPTDTQYFGPGTRLTVL.

This rearrangement joins TRBV27 to TRBJ1-4, with no clear D. V lost 3 bases to trimming and J lost 7 bases, with 6 bases between them. This CDR3 has 12 amino acids. CDR1 is MNHEY and CDR2 is SMNVEV in the germline V gene (reference sequence). The CDR3 sequence: CASSFSGEKLFF. The CDR3 nucleotides read TGTGCCAGCAGTTTCAGCGGTGAAAAACTGTTTTTT.

The DNA for the CDR3 is TGTGCCAGCAGTCCCTCGGGGGTGTACCAAGAGACCCAGTACTTC. It specifies CASSPSGVYQETQYF. This chain uses TRBV2 with TRBJ2-5; maybe TRBD2 (6 bases). This CDR3 comprises 15 residues. Trimming shortened V by 5 bases and J by 0 bases, and 13 bases separated the two germline ends. Germline loops: CDR1 SNHLY, CDR2 FYNNEI.

This clone showed up just once. The rearrangement uses TRBV7-9 and TRBJ2-5; D may be TRBD1 (6 bases). The V gene lost 4 bases and the J gene lost 3 bases, with 12 bases spanning the gap. The germline V gene encodes CDR1 SEHNR and CDR2 FQNEAQ (reference sequence). The CDR3 has 14 residues. CDR3 loop: CASSWTEKEETQYF. CDR3 DNA sequence: TGTGCCAGCAGCTGGACAGAAAAAGAAGAGACCCAGTACTTC.

CDR3 sequence: CASSRPTGDYGYTF. The CDR3 bases are TGCGCCAGCAGCCGACCGACAGGGGACTATGGCTACACCTTC. V gene TRBV4-1 combines with J gene TRBJ1-2; 8 bases match TRBD1. Germline CDR1 and CDR2: MGHRA and YSYEKL. V gave up 4 bases and J gave up 3 bases; unmatched junction bases: 4. The CDR3 totals 14 residues.

In its sample, this clone was seen once. The chain uses TRBV12-5 and TRBJ1-4, with 10 bases fitting TRBD1. V trimming: 3 bases; J trimming: 4 bases; junction bases outside the gene matches: 14. CDR1 is LGHNT and CDR2 is FRNRAP in the germline V gene. The CDR3 consists of 19 residues. CDR3 DNA: TGTGCTAGTGGTTTTACTACCGGGACAGGGGATTTAGGTAATGAAAAACTGTTTTTT. Encoded protein: CASGFTTGTGDLGNEKLFF.

The table lists this clone with a count of one. The chain links TRBV11-3 to TRBJ1-2, with 7 positions matching TRBD1. Germline CDR1 and CDR2: SGHNT and YENEEA. V shed 3 bases, J shed 0 bases, and the junction held 4 bases outside the gene matches. This CDR3 has 15 amino acids. CDR3 amino acids: CASSFGQDANYGYTF. The CDR3 region has the DNA TGTGCCAGCAGCTTTGGACAGGACGCTAACTATGGCTACACCTTC.

This sequence joins TRBV3-1 (or the pseudogene TRBV3-2) and TRBJ2-1; 9 nucleotides agree with TRBD2. The CDR3 loop spans 16 amino acids. The germline V gene has CDR1 LGHDT and CDR2 YNNKEL (reference sequence). V lost 3 bases to trimming and J lost 6 bases; unmatched junction nucleotides: 9. The CDR3 protein is CASSHPEASGANEQFF. CDR3 coding DNA: TGTGCCAGCAGCCATCCGGAGGCTAGCGGGGCCAATGAGCAGTTCTTC.

This clone was seen a few times. The chain's CDR3 is CASSFGGEQYF. The CDR3 DNA reads TGTGCCAGCAGTTTCGGAGGGGAGCAGTACTTC. V is TRBV27 and J is TRBJ2-7, with D perhaps TRBD2 (6 bases). Per germline, CDR1 MNHEY and CDR2 SMNVEV (reference sequence). The CDR3 is 11 amino acids. With 3 bases removed from V and 7 bases from J, the gap between germline ends came to 7 bases.

V gene TRBV28 combines with J gene TRBJ1-5; D is perhaps TRBD1 (5 bases). V was cut by 6 bases and J by 0 bases, with 15 bases left in between. From germline, CDR1 is MDHEN and CDR2 SYDVKM. The CDR3 has 16 amino acids. Written as DNA, the CDR3 is TGTGCCAGCAGGAGTACAGACAGCCATAGCAATCAGCCCCAGCATTTT. It encodes CASRSTDSHSNQPQHF.

This sequence joins TRBV9 and TRBJ1-1; D uncertain. The CDR3 extends over 15 amino acids. Trimming cost V 3 bases and J 2 bases, with 14 bases left between them. Per germline, CDR1 SGDLS and CDR2 YYNGEE. CDR3 amino acids: CASSGGGILNTEAFF. The DNA for the CDR3 is TGTGCCAGCAGCGGAGGCGGTATCCTTAACACTGAAGCTTTCTTT.

This clone was counted once. The V and J genes are TRBV9 and TRBJ1-2; a possible D gene is TRBD1 (5 bases). This CDR3 region has 13 residues. Trimming left V 0 bases short and J 4 bases short, with 7 bases between. Germline assignment: CDR1 SGDLS and CDR2 YYNGEE. The CDR3 loop is CASSVAGIYGYTF. Here the CDR3 DNA reads TGTGCCAGCAGCGTAGCAGGGATCTATGGCTACACCTTC.

J is TRBJ2-7 and V is TRBV29-1, with D possibly TRBD1 on 6 matching bases. This CDR3 region has 12 residues. V lost 6 bases and J lost 6, with 15 bases in between. Germline CDR1 SQVTM, CDR2 ANQGSEA. CDR3 sequence reads: CSVEQGRAEQYF. CDR3 DNA: TGCAGCGTGGAACAGGGTCGAGCCGAGCAGTACTTC.